This TCR beta chain originates from a study of T cells expressing NK-cell markers. As for the study in general: Sequencing covered eight donors, seven HCMV-seropositive and one seronegative.

TCRdb re-called the 5' RACE reads, yielding one record per CDR3 amino acid sequence without DNA. This sample's table reports roughly 420,000 distinct CDR3 sequences. The sample consisted of blood T cells: a sorted CD56 or NKG2C T cell subset, CD4+ or CD8+ T cells, or bulk PBMC T cells (not recorded which). The clonotype originates from a woman between 18 and 69 years old in good health.

The CDR3 sequence is CASSLVGSGRWYEQYF. The chain recombines TRBV13 with TRBJ2-7; TCRdb reports TRBD2, a call that lacks DNA to check it against. The CDR3 covers 16 residues. Germline V lookup: CDR1 PRHDT, CDR2 FYEKMQ (reference sequence). Full variable domain (outside the CDR3, taken from reference TRBV13 and TRBJ2-7): AAGVIQSPRHLIKEKRETATLKCYPIPRHDTVYWYQQGPGQDPQFLISFYEKMQSDKGSIPDRFSAQQFSDYHSELNMSSLELGDSALYFCASSLVGSGRWYEQYFGPGTRLTVT.